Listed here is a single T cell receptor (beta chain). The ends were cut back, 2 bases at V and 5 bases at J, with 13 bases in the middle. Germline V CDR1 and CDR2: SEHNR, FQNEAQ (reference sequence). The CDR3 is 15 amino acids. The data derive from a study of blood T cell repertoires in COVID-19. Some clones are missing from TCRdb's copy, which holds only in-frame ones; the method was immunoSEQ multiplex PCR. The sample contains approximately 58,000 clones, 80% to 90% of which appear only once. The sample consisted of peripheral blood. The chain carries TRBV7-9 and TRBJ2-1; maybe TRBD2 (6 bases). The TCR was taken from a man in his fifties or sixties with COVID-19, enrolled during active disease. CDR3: CASSLFGGDNNEQFF. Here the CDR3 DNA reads TGTGCCAGCAGCTTATTCGGCGGGGATAACAATGAGCAGTTCTTC.